This T cell receptor beta chain was obtained from a study of T cell changes during pregnancy in multiple sclerosis. TCRdb's table, derived via immunoSEQ multiplex PCR, lists solely in-frame clones and lacks some. The sample lists fewer than 90,000 clones, approximately 95% seen once, with less than 2% in the top ten. Germline CDR1 LNHDA, CDR2 SQIVND (reference sequence). The CDR3 extends over 14 amino acids. The trim removed 4 bases at V and 5 bases at J, leaving 7 bases unmatched. Specimen: peripheral blood, collected after pregnancy. The chain has TRBV19 and TRBJ2-7; the match to TRBD1 covers 8 bases. This clonotype was sampled from a female donor in good health, enrolled as a control in a pregnancy study. The CDR3 DNA reads as TGTGCCAGTAGTACAGGGGGCGCCTGGGACGAGCAGTACTTC. This codes for CASSTGGAWDEQYF. Complete variable domain (other parts from reference TRBV19 and TRBJ2-7): DGGITQSPKYLFRKEGQNVTLSCEQNLNHDAMYWYRQDPGQGLRLIYYSQIVNDFQKGDIAEGYSVSREKKESFPLTVTSAQKNPTAFYLCASSTGGAWDEQYFGPGTRLTVT.